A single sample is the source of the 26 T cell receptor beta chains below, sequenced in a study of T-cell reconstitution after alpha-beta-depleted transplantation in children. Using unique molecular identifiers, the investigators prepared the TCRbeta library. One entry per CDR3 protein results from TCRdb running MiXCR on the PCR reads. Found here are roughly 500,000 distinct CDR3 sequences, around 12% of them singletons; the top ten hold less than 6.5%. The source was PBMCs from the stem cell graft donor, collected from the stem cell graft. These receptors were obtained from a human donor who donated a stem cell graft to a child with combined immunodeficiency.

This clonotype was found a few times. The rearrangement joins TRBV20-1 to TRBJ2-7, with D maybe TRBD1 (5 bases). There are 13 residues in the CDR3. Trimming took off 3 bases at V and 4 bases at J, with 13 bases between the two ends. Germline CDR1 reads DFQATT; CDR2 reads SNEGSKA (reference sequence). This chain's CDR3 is CSASPGLRYEQYF. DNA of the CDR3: TGCAGTGCTAGTCCAGGGTTACGGTACGAGCAGTACTTC.

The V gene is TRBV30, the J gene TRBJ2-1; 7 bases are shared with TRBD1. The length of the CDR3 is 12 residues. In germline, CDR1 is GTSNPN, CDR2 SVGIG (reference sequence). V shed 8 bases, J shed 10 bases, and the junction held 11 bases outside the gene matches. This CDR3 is CATTAPQGEQFF. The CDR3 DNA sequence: TGTGCCACCACTGCCCCACAGGGGGAGCAGTTCTTC.

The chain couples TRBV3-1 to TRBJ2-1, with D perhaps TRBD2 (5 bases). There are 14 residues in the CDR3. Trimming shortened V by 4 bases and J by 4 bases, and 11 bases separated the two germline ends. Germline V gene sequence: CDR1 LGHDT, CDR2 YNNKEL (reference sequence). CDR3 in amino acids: CASSPIGGYNEQFF. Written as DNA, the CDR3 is TGTGCCAGCAGCCCAATAGGAGGATACAATGAGCAGTTCTTC.

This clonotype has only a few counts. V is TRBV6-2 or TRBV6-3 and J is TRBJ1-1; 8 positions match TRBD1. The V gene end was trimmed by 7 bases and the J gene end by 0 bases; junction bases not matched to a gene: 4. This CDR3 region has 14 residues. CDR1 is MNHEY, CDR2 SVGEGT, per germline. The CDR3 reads CASTRGQVNTEAFF. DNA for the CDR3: TGTGCCAGCACCCGGGGACAGGTGAACACTGAAGCTTTCTTT.

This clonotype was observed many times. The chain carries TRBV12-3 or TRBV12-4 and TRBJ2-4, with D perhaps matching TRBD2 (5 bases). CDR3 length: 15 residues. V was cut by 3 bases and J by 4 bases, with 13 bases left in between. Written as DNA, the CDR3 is TGTGCCAGCAGTTTGGGGTTGGGAGAAAAAAACATTCAGTACTTC. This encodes CASSLGLGEKNIQYF.

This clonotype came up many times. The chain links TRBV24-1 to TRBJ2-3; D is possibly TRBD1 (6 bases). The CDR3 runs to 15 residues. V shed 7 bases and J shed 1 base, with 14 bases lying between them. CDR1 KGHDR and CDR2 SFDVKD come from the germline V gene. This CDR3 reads CATSRRRGGTDTQYF. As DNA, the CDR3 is TGTGCCACCAGCCGACGCAGGGGAGGCACAGATACGCAGTATTTT.

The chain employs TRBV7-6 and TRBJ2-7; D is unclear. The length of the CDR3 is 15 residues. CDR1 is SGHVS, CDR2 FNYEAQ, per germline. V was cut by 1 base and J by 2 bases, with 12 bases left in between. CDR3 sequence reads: CASSLGPADTYEQYF. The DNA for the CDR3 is TGTGCCAGCAGCTTAGGCCCGGCGGATACCTACGAGCAGTACTTC.

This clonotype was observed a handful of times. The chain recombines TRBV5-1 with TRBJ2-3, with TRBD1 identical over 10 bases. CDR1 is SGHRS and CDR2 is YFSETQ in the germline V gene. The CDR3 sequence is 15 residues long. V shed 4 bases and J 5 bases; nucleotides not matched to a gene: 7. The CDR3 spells CASSTWTGGIDTQYF. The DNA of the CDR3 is TGCGCCAGCAGCACTTGGACAGGGGGGATAGATACGCAGTATTTT. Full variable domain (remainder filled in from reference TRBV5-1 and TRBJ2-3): KAGVTQTPRYLIKTRGQQVTLSCSPISGHRSVSWYQQTPGQGLQFLFEYFSETQRNKGNFPGRFSGRQFSNSRSEMNVSTLELGDSALYLCASSTWTGGIDTQYFGPGTRLTVL.

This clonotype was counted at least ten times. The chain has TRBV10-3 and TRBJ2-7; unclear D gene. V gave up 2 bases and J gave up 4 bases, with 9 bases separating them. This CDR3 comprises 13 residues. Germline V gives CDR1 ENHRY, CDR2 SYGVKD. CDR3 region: CAISEEWVYEQYF. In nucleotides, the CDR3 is TGTGCCATCAGTGAGGAGTGGGTTTACGAGCAGTACTTC.

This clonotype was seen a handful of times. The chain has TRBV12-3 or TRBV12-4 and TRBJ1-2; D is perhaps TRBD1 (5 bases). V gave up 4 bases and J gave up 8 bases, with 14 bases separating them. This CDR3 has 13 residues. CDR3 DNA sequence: TGTGCCAGCAGTTCAGCAGGGACCTGGGGCTACACCTTC. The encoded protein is CASSSAGTWGYTF.

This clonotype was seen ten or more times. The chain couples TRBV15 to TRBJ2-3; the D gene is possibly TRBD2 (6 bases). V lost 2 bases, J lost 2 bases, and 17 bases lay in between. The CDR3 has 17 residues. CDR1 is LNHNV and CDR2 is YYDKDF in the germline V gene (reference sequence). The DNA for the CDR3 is TGTGCCACCAGCAGACCTCCAACTAGCCTTTACACAGATACGCAGTATTTT. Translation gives CATSRPPTSLYTDTQYF.

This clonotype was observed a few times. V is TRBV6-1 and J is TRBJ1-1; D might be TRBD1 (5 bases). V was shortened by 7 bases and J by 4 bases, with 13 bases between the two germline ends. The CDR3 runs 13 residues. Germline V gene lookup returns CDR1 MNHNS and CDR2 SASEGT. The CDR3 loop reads CASNRLGRTEAFF. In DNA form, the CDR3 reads TGTGCCAGCAACCGACTGGGGCGCACTGAAGCTTTCTTT.

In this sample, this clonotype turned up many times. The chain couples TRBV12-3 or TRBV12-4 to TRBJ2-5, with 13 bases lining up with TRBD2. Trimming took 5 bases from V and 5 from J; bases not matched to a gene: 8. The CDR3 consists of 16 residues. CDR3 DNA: TGTGCCAGCAGTAACGGACTAGCGGGAGCAAAGGAGACCCAGTACTTC. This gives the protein CASSNGLAGAKETQYF.

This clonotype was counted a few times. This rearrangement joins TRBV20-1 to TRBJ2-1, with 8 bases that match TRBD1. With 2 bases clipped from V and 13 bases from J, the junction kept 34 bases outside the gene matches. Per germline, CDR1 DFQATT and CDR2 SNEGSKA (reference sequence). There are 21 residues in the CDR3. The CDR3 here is CSARSRYRDRFSVEEILSQFF. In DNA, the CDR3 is TGCAGTGCTAGATCCCGTTACCGGGACAGGTTTTCTGTGGAGGAAATTTTATCTCAGTTCTTC.

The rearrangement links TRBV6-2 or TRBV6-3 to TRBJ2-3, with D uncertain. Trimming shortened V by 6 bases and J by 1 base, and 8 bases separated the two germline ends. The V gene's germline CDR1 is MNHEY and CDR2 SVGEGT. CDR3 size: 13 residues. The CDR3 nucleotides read TGTGCCAGCAGGCCTCGCGGCACAGATACGCAGTATTTT. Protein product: CASRPRGTDTQYF.

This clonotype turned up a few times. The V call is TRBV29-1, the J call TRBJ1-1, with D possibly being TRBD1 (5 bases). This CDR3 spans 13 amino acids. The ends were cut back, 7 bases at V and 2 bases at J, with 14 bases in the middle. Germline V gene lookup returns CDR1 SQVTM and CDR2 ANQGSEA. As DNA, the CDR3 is TGCAGCGGGTCGGGGGTGGATAACACTGAAGCTTTCTTT. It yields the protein CSGSGVDNTEAFF.

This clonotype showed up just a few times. This CDR3 reads CASSYRQATDTQYF. CDR3 in DNA: TGTGCCAGCAGTTATAGACAGGCCACAGATACGCAGTATTTT. This chain uses TRBV5-8 with TRBJ2-3; tentative D call: TRBD1 (6 bases). Trimming left V 5 bases short and J 2 bases short, with 12 bases between. The CDR3 spans 14 residues. In germline, CDR1 is SGHTS, CDR2 YDEGEE.

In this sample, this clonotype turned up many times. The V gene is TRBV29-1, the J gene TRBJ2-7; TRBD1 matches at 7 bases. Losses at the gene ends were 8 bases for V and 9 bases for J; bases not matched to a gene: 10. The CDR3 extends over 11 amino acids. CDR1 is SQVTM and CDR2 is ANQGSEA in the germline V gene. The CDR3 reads CSFRDRERQYF. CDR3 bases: TGCAGCTTCCGCGACAGGGAACGGCAGTACTTC.

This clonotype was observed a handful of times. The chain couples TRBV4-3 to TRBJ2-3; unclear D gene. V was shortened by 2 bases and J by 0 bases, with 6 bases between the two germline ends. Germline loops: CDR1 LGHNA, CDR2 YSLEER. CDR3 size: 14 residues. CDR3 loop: CASSQQLSTDTQYF. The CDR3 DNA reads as TGCGCCAGCAGCCAACAATTAAGCACAGATACGCAGTATTTT.

The CDR3 nucleotides read TGTGCCAGCAGCTTAAGGGGGCGGTCCTACAATGAGCAGTTCTTC. Its protein is CASSLRGRSYNEQFF. This rearrangement joins TRBV13 to TRBJ2-1, with TRBD1 identical over 7 bases. This CDR3 is built from 15 residues. With 2 bases clipped from V and 1 base from J, the junction kept 2 bases outside the gene matches. CDR1 and CDR2 (germline): PRHDT, FYEKMQ (reference sequence).

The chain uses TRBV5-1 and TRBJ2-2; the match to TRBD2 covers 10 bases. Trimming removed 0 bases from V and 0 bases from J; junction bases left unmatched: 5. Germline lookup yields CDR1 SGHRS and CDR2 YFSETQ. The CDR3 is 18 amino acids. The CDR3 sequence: CASSLEASGGSNTGELFF. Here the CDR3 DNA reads TGCGCCAGCAGCTTGGAGGCTAGCGGGGGCTCGAACACCGGGGAGCTGTTTTTT.

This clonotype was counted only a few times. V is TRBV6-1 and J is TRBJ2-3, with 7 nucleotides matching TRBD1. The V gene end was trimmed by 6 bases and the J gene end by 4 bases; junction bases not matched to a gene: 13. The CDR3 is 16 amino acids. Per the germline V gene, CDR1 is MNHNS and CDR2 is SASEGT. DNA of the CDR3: TGTGCCAGCAGCCGCAACTATCCGACAGGGTCAGATACGCAGTATTTT. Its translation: CASSRNYPTGSDTQYF.

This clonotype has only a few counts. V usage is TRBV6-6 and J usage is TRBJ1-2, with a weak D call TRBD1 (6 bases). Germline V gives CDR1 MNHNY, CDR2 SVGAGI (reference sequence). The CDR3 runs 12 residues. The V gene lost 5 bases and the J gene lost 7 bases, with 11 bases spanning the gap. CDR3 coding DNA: TGTGCCAGCAGTCAACAGGGTTTTGGCTACACCTTC. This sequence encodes CASSQQGFGYTF.

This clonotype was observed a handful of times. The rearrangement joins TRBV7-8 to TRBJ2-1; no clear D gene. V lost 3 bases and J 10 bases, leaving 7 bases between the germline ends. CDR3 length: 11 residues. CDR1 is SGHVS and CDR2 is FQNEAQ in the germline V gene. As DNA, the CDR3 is TGTGCCAGCAGCTTTGTCTTGGAGCAGTTCTTC. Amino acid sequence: CASSFVLEQFF.

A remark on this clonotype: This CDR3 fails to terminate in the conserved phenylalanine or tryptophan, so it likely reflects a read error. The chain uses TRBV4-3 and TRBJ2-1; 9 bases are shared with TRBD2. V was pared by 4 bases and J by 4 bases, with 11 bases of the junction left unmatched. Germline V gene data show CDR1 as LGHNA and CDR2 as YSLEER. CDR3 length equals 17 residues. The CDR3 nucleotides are TGCGCCAGCAGCCCTGGACTAGCGCCCGGTTCTTACAATGAGCAGTTCTAC. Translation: CASSPGLAPGSYNEQFY.

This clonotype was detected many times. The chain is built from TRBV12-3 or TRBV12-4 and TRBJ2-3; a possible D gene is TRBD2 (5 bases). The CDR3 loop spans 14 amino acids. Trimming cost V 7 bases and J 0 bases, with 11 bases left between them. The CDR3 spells CASNTGLSTDTQYF. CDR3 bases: TGTGCCAGCAATACCGGACTTAGCACAGATACGCAGTATTTT.